This T cell receptor beta chain was documented in a study of human T cells and chemical hapten exposure (dated by TCRdb to the early 2020s). Study-level background: For sensitization, 2% DPC in acetone was applied to a roughly 2 cm by roughly 2 cm area of upper inner arm skin. Weekly therapeutic DPC doses were additionally applied to the scalp of patients throughout the roughly 23-week study period. Patch testing on the upper back used Finn chambers containing 0.01% DPC, with scoring done after 6 days according to International Contact Dermatitis Research Group standards. Alopecia areata with under or over 50% scalp involvement, alopecia totalis and alopecia universalis were represented in the patient cohort, which was mostly female. Libraries were pooled for sequencing, and per-sample TCR yields varied mainly because of small differences in library volumes within the pool. In alopecia patients, the study followed how the peripheral blood TCR repertoire changed in vivo over primary and secondary sensitization to diphenylcyclopropenone (DPC), a hapten. Blood was sampled from patients pre-sensitization (week 0) and at 2, 6 and about 24 weeks after DPC sensitization. For TCR sequencing, blood came from twenty-nine alopecia patients at anywhere from one to four time points (pre-sensitization, 2, 6 and 24 weeks).

The time point label, read with the paper, signifies: patch test 2, 6 weeks after DPC sensitization. Explained via the paper, the treatment or condition label denotes: therapeutic diphenylcyclopropenone sensitization with weekly scalp DPC. At each patch-test visit, blood was drawn before the patch test was applied. Eligible patients were aged 18 to 70, diagnosed with alopecia, deemed suitable for DPC therapy, and excluded if pregnant. Total RNA was extracted from unfractionated whole blood that had been collected in Tempus Blood RNA tubes. Many counts were recorded for this clonotype. The antigen this receptor binds is unknown. No base quality information exists; no much larger clone differs at one position. What the work shows at the level of the full study, not this receptor alone: DPC sensitization did not change the number of TCRs with a frequency above 1 in 1000, and there was no evidence of changes in global repertoire structure. All patients had alopecia, a presumed autoimmune disease, so their immune response might differ from that of healthy individuals. After repeated subsampling, the strength of the expansion versus patch-test correlation and the threshold at which it became significant changed. Patch test score correlated positively with the number of PT1 expanded TCRs, reaching significance at thresholds 8, 16 and 32 but not at 4. Expanded TCRs formed significantly more large CDR3 similarity clusters than pre-sensitization or healthy control sets, consistent with antigen-driven responses.

The library was generated by RACE. This sample was sequenced with a NextSeq 500. During library preparation, unique molecular identifiers were attached to individual cDNA molecules so that TCRs could be counted in a quantitative, reproducible way. For every blood RNA sample, sequencing covered both the TCR alpha and TCR beta chains. In the paper's pipeline: Samples had a median of roughly 91,000 TCRs, with a range from about 23,224 to 750,000. The Decombinator software suite was used to annotate the V, J and CDR3 of the TCR reads. For PS versus PT1 abundance plots, all samples were subsampled to the same number of TCRs (28,000). Expanded TCRs were defined as absent before sensitization and observed at least eight times at the 2-week time point. The public reads were reprocessed in TCRdb via fastp at Q25 and MiXCR, keeping in-frame beta chains. Rows with a matching CDR3 protein are joined into one entry that keeps the most common DNA and genes. What appears here as the V and J calls and clone size reflects TCRdb's work, not the paper's. The sample profile shows about 82,000 distinct CDR3 sequences; more than 6.5% of them were found once. The ten most abundant clones make up 1% to 1.5% of the sample.

The CDR1 and CDR2 encoded by the germline V gene (reference sequence) are MNHNY and SVGAGI. The V and J ends are trimmed by 5 bases and 10 bases, leaving 14 bases between them. The CDR3, from cysteine to phenylalanine, totals 13 residues. Left in the record is the CDR3 DNA by itself, 39 bases read in frame from the first base. This clonotype was obtained from a woman aged 25-40 years with alopecia areata. Some clones in this sample may be carry-over from other donors' samples. The chain was built from TRBV6-6 and TRBJ1-4; the D gene identity is not certain. The source was whole blood, collected in connection with sensitization to the hapten diphenylcyclopropenone (DPC). This receptor carries the CDR3 CASSPTGVGKLFF. The nucleotides are TGTGCCAGCAGTCCTACCGGGGTGGGAAAACTGTTTTTT.